Sequencing of this T cell receptor (beta chain) was carried out in a study of cytomegalovirus exposure and HLA in healthy donors. Study-wide findings and caveats: For most subjects, TCR beta sequences were reported to predict HLA-A and HLA-B alleles with accuracy. When presence/absence was analysed, sequencing depth was taken to be roughly uniform across donors. In terms of immune exposure information, only CMV serostatus was available.

Use of 60 Vbeta and 13 Jbeta primers characterized the PCR. The table came from immunoSEQ multiplex PCR; TCRdb's copy has only in-frame clones and leaves some out. The repertoire includes 170,000 or so clones, 70% to 85% of them detected once, and roughly 6.7% sits in the top ten. This clone occurred a few times. The antigen is not known. CDR3 size: 14 residues. The germline CDR1 and CDR2 sequences are SGHVS and FQNEAQ. V lost 1 base, J lost 8 bases, and 7 bases stayed unmatched. The receptor comes from a man aged 50 to 59 in good health and CMV-seropositive. The V gene is TRBV7-8, the J gene TRBJ1-2; 7 bases match TRBD1. Sequencing was done on a sample of PBMCs. CDR3: CASSLGQGLDGYTF. Written as DNA, the CDR3 is TGTGCCAGCAGCTTAGGACAGGGATTAGACGGCTACACCTTC.